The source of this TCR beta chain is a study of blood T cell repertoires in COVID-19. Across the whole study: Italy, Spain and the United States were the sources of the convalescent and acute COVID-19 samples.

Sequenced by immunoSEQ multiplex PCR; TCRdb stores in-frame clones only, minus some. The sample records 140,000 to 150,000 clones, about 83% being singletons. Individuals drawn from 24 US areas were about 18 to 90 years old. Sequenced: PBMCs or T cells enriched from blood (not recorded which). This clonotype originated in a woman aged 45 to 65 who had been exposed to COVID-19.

For the CDR3, the DNA is TGTGCCAGCAGTTTGATACAGAAGTACACAGATACGCAGTATTTT. Translated, it gives CASSLIQKYTDTQYF. The chain couples TRBV27 to TRBJ2-3; D remains ambiguous. The V end was cut by 3 bases, the J end by 2 bases, with 12 bases between. The CDR3 is made up of 15 amino acids. Per the germline V gene, CDR1 is MNHEY and CDR2 is SMNVEV (reference sequence).